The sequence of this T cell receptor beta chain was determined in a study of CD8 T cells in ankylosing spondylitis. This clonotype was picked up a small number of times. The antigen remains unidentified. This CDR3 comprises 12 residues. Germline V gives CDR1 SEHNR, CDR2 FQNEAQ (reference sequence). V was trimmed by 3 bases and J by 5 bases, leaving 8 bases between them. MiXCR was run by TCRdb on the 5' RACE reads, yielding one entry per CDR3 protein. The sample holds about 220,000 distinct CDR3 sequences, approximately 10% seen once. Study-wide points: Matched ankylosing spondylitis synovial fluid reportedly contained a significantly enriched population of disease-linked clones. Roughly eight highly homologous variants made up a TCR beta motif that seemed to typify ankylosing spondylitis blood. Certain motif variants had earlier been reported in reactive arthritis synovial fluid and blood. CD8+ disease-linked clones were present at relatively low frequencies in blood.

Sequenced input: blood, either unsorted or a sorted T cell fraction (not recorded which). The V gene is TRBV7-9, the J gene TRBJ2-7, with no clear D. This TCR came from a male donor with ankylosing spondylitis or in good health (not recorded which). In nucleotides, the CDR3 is TGTGCCAGCAGCTTCGAATCGGACGAGCAGTACTTC. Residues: CASSFESDEQYF.